What follows are 23 T cell receptor beta chains derived from one specimen sequenced in a study of blood T cell repertoires in COVID-19. Sequencing used immunoSEQ multiplex PCR; TCRdb keeps in-frame clones, though not all of them. The table includes 150,000 to 200,000 clones, approximately 93% detected once. What was sequenced was peripheral blood. These receptors were collected from a woman aged 60-75 years with COVID-19, enrolled during active disease.

The chain links TRBV12-3 or TRBV12-4 to TRBJ2-3; D might be TRBD1 (5 bases). V was clipped by 1 base and J by 9 bases, with 11 bases between them. This CDR3 comprises 13 residues. The CDR3 here is CASSLVGEGTQYF. DNA for the CDR3: TGTGCCAGCAGTTTAGTAGGGGAAGGGACGCAGTATTTT.

The chain combines TRBV5-1 with TRBJ1-3; D possibly corresponds to TRBD1 (5 bases). Germline V CDR1 and CDR2: SGHRS, YFSETQ. The ends were cut back, 4 bases at V and 4 bases at J, with 12 bases in the middle. The CDR3 is 14 residues long. The CDR3 spells CASSDQGYGNTIYF. The CDR3, as DNA: TGCGCCAGCAGCGACCAGGGTTACGGAAACACCATATATTTT.

This clone was seen once. V and J are TRBV7-3 and TRBJ2-5; D possibly corresponds to TRBD2 (5 bases). V gave up 5 bases and J gave up 1 base, with 11 bases separating them. The CDR3 sequence is 14 residues long. The V gene's germline CDR1 is SGHTA and CDR2 FQGTGA. CDR3 nucleotide sequence: TGTGCCAGCAGCCGGGGTGGGATCCAAGAGACCCAGTACTTC. As protein: CASSRGGIQETQYF.

The chain links TRBV6-2 or TRBV6-3 to TRBJ2-2; 9 bases fit TRBD1. Trimming cost V 4 bases and J 4 bases; bases outside gene matches: 4. CDR1 and CDR2 (germline): MNHEY, SVGEGT. This CDR3 spans 15 amino acids. CDR3: CASSFLGQGTGELFF. DNA of the CDR3: TGTGCCAGCAGTTTTTTGGGACAGGGCACCGGGGAGCTGTTTTTT.

The V and J genes are TRBV7-2 and TRBJ1-4, with D possibly being TRBD1 (5 bases). CDR3 size: 15 residues. CDR1 is SGHTA, CDR2 FQGNSA, per germline. The V gene lost 1 base and the J gene lost 5 bases, with 11 bases spanning the gap. CDR3 residues: CASSLVGGENEKLFF. The DNA for the CDR3 is TGTGCCAGCAGCTTAGTCGGGGGGGAGAATGAAAAACTGTTTTTT.

This chain joins TRBV19 and TRBJ2-1; D is perhaps TRBD2 (7 bases). CDR3 size: 17 residues. V was trimmed by 7 bases and J by 0 bases, leaving 19 bases between them. Germline assignment: CDR1 LNHDA and CDR2 SQIVND (reference sequence). Here the CDR3 DNA reads TGTGCCAGTACCCTCTCAGGGGCGGGGGTCTCCTACAATGAGCAGTTCTTC. It is translated as CASTLSGAGVSYNEQFF.

This clone appeared once. The chain is built from TRBV3-1 (or the pseudogene TRBV3-2) and TRBJ2-3; a weak D match, TRBD2 (6 bases). This CDR3 is 16 amino acids long. V was cut by 1 base and J by 5 bases, with 16 bases left in between. CDR1 and CDR2 from the germline V gene are LGHDT and YNNKEL (reference sequence). The CDR3 DNA reads TGTGCCAGCAGCCAAGGAGCTAGCGTGGGGGGAGATACGCAGTATTTT. Its protein is CASSQGASVGGDTQYF.

The chain employs TRBV6-6 and TRBJ1-5; 7 bases fit TRBD1. Germline V lookup: CDR1 MNHNY, CDR2 SVGAGI (reference sequence). The V segment lost 2 bases and the J segment 8 bases; nucleotides outside the gene matches: 6. The CDR3 is made up of 14 amino acids. The CDR3 nucleotides are TGTGCCAGCAGTTACCGACAGGGTCAGGAGCCCCAGCATTTT. Protein: CASSYRQGQEPQHF.

The V and J genes are TRBV12-3 or TRBV12-4 and TRBJ1-1; D unclear. V gave up 6 bases and J gave up 1 base, with 6 bases separating them. This CDR3 spans 12 amino acids. The CDR3 here is CASSPWNTEAFF. The CDR3, as DNA: TGTGCCAGCAGCCCTTGGAACACTGAAGCTTTCTTT.

This clone was counted once. The chain couples TRBV2 to TRBJ2-1, with D unresolved. The V end was cut by 5 bases, the J end by 0 bases, with 8 bases between. The CDR3 loop spans 14 amino acids. Germline V gives CDR1 SNHLY, CDR2 FYNNEI. The CDR3 DNA reads TGTGCCAGCAGTTTAGCTTACTCCTACAATGAGCAGTTCTTC. It yields the protein CASSLAYSYNEQFF.

J is TRBJ1-2 and V is TRBV6-5, with 8 bases identical to TRBD1. With V trimmed by 6 bases and J by 5 bases, 5 bases remained unmatched. The CDR3 is 13 residues long. Germline lookup yields CDR1 MNHEY and CDR2 SVGAGI. The DNA of the CDR3 is TGTGCCAGCAGGACAGGGGAATCTTATGGCTACACCTTC. It is translated as CASRTGESYGYTF.

The chain carries TRBV18 and TRBJ2-5, with TRBD1 identical over 7 bases. This CDR3 has 13 amino acids. The V segment lost 2 bases and the J segment 5 bases; nucleotides outside the gene matches: 2. Germline CDR1 is KGHSH and CDR2 is LQKENI. For the CDR3, the DNA is TGTGCCAGCTCACCAATACAGGGGGAGACCCAGTACTTC. Protein sequence: CASSPIQGETQYF.

The rearrangement links TRBV9 to TRBJ2-7; D is undetermined. Germline V lookup: CDR1 SGDLS, CDR2 YYNGEE. V was cut by 0 bases and J by 2 bases, with 15 bases left in between. The CDR3 runs to 16 residues. In nucleotides, the CDR3 is TGTGCCAGCAGCGTAGCGAAATCTAAATCGGCCTACGAGCAGTACTTC. Its protein product is CASSVAKSKSAYEQYF.

The chain combines TRBV6-5 with TRBJ2-7; 7 bases line up with TRBD1. V shed 4 bases, J shed 2 bases, and the junction held 5 bases outside the gene matches. The CDR3 is 14 amino acids. Germline CDR1 MNHEY, CDR2 SVGAGI. The CDR3 nucleotides are TGTGCCAGCAGTTCCGACAGGGTACCCTACGAGCAGTACTTC. Its translation is CASSSDRVPYEQYF.

This sequence joins TRBV7-3 and TRBJ1-2; TRBD1 aligns across 10 bases. The CDR3 has 14 amino acids. Germline CDR1 and CDR2: SGHTA and FQGTGA. V was pared by 5 bases and J by 3 bases, with 3 bases of the junction left unmatched. The CDR3 nucleotides are TGTGCCAGCAGCCCTGGACAGGGGGACTATGGCTACACCTTC. It encodes CASSPGQGDYGYTF. Drawing the rest from reference TRBV7-3 and TRBJ1-2, the complete variable domain is GAGVSQTPSNKVTEKGKYVELRCDPISGHTALYWYRQSLGQGPEFLIYFQGTGAADDSGLPNDRFFAVRPEGSVSTLKIQRTERGDSAVYLCASSPGQGDYGYTFGSGTRLTVV.

V and J are TRBV11-2 and TRBJ1-3, with D unresolved. The CDR3 extends over 15 amino acids. V was shortened by 2 bases and J by 2 bases, with 10 bases between the two germline ends. Germline CDR1 SGHAT, CDR2 FQNNGV. The CDR3 spells CASSLHGATGNTIYF. CDR3 sequence (DNA): TGTGCCAGCAGCTTACATGGTGCTACTGGAAACACCATATATTTT.

The chain has TRBV6-5 and TRBJ1-2; 7 bases are a match to TRBD1. With 5 bases clipped from V and 1 base from J, the junction kept 7 bases outside the gene matches. The germline CDR1 and CDR2 sequences are MNHEY and SVGAGI. The CDR3 runs 15 residues. The CDR3 nucleotides are TGTGCCAGCAGTCAAAACAGGGGTAGTAACTATGGCTACACCTTC. Translated, it gives CASSQNRGSNYGYTF.

The chain links TRBV4-3 to TRBJ2-1, with 11 nucleotides matching TRBD2. Per the germline V gene, CDR1 is LGHNA and CDR2 is YSLEER. V lost 4 bases to trimming and J lost 3 bases; unmatched junction nucleotides: 5. The CDR3 extends over 16 amino acids. The CDR3 coding sequence is TGCGCCAGCAGCCGCATGACTAGCGGGGTCTACAATGAGCAGTTCTTC. As protein: CASSRMTSGVYNEQFF.

V gene TRBV7-9 combines with J gene TRBJ2-5, with 7 positions matching TRBD1. CDR1 is SEHNR, CDR2 FQNEAQ, per germline (reference sequence). The ends lost 5 bases at V and 1 base at J; junction bases unmatched: 4. The CDR3 runs to 14 residues. The CDR3 DNA reads as TGTGCCAGCAGCCGGGACAGAACCCAAGAGACCCAGTACTTC. Its translation is CASSRDRTQETQYF.

This clone was picked up one time. The chain links TRBV28 to TRBJ1-2; D unresolved. Germline V gives CDR1 MDHEN, CDR2 SYDVKM. V was pared by 3 bases and J by 3 bases, with 11 bases between. This CDR3 region has 14 residues. Written as DNA, the CDR3 is TGTGCCAGCAGTTTTTTGTCCGGTGACTATGGCTACACCTTC. Its protein product is CASSFLSGDYGYTF.

This chain links TRBV5-6 with TRBJ2-7; tentatively, D is TRBD1 (6 bases). The CDR3 sequence is 14 residues long. Trimming removed 0 bases at V and 8 bases at J, with 15 bases between. Per the germline V gene, CDR1 is SGHDT and CDR2 is YYEEEE. The CDR3 region has the DNA TGTGCCAGCAGCTTGGCAGGGGCAGGGTTGAAGCAGTACTTC. Protein product: CASSLAGAGLKQYF. The full variable domain, rest sourced from reference TRBV5-6 and TRBJ2-7, is DAGVTQSPTHLIKTRGQQVTLRCSPKSGHDTVSWYQQALGQGPQFIFQYYEEEERQRGNFPDRFSGHQFPNYSSELNVNALLLGDSALYLCASSLAGAGLKQYFGPGTRLTVT.

V is TRBV5-1 and J is TRBJ1-4; TRBD1 agrees at 8 bases. The V and J ends lost 0 bases and 8 bases, in that order; junction bases with no gene match: 3. CDR1 is SGHRS, CDR2 YFSETQ, per germline. The CDR3 totals 14 residues. The CDR3 reads CASSLGQGSEKLFF. Here the CDR3 DNA reads TGCGCCAGCAGCTTGGGACAGGGGAGCGAAAAACTGTTTTTT.

This clone was seen once. The rearrangement uses TRBV4-3 and TRBJ1-4, with D maybe TRBD1 (5 bases). The V end was cut by 4 bases, the J end by 4 bases, with 13 bases between. The germline V gene has CDR1 LGHNA and CDR2 YSLEER. The CDR3 covers 15 residues. CDR3 DNA sequence: TGCGCCAGCAGCCCACGGGGGGTTTTTAATGAAAAACTGTTTTTT. This encodes CASSPRGVFNEKLFF.